This TCR beta chain was found in a study of response to subunit inactivated influenza vaccine. Trimming took 4 bases from V and 7 from J; bases not matched to a gene: 5. The germline V gene has CDR1 SGHDT and CDR2 YYEEEE. The CDR3 is 14 residues long. Study-wide points: Each seasonal influenza vaccination, the authors suggested, recruits few new T cells.

MiXCR, applied by TCRdb to the RT-PCR reads, yields one record per CDR3 protein. The repertoire holds about half a million distinct CDR3 sequences, with 10% to 11% as singletons. This clonotype was seen a few times. As yet, its antigen is unknown. The TCR comes from a middle-aged man who received an inactivated influenza vaccine. The source was PBMCs from blood, collected 40 to 50 days after vaccination. The rearrangement uses TRBV5-6 and TRBJ2-4, with 10 bases fitting TRBD1. The CDR3 bases are TGTGCCAGCAGCGGAACGGACAGGGGGAACATTCAGTACTTC. Residues: CASSGTDRGNIQYF.